This TCR beta chain is drawn from a study of identical twins (dated by TCRdb to the mid-2010s). About the study as a whole: To test whether fetal clonotypes persist, this study deep-sequenced TCR alpha and beta repertoires from monozygotic twins, from unrelated adults of various ages, and from cord blood. To rule out contamination, the twin experiments were replicated at different times with different library preparation protocols. The research as a whole found: Abundant cord blood beta clonotypes carried fewer insertions; young adult naive repertoires showed a weaker similar trend, while memory repertoires showed none. Compared with coincidental sharing between unrelated individuals, an excess of low generation-probability sequences was observed among out-of-frame TCR alpha sequences shared between twins. Because the same donors could not be followed over many years, conclusions were based on cross-sectional statistical analysis. Invariant T cells such as MAIT and iNKT could partly confound zero-insertion analyses, though diverse VJ usage argued against this for most clonotypes. A weaker excess of twin sharing was found in beta out-of-frame sequences because the signal-to-noise ratio was lowered by fewer shared sequences. Out-of-frame TCR alpha sharing in monozygotic twins was systematically underestimated by recombination models, whereas sharing between unrelated individuals was in agreement with the recombination models.

Library creation used 5' RACE. The instrument was an Illumina HiSeq 2000. Template switching introduced a universal primer binding site; the final cDNA contained a unique molecular identifier, enabling accurate counting of TCR cDNA molecules. First-strand cDNA for TCR alpha and beta chains was synthesized from specific primers in the conserved constant-segment region. To control for contamination, every cDNA library was double barcoded, receiving both a SMART-Mk sample barcode and Illumina barcodes. TruSeq adapter sequences, together with Illumina sample barcodes, were added in two successive PCR steps. Sequencing of the TCR alpha and beta cDNA libraries was done on the Illumina HiSeq platform using custom primers. The paper's data handling went like this. MiGEC processed the raw reads to extract unique molecular identifiers, while MiXCR was used to determine the CDR3 positions. For each individual, recombination models were inferred using an EM algorithm with the repgenHMM and IGoR tools. Shared clonotypes were analyzed with the tcR package in R, and sharing was normalized by the product of cloneset sizes. To study raw recombination free of thymic and clonal selection effects, out-of-frame nonproductive sequences were analyzed. TCRdb took the public reads, trimmed them with fastp at Q25, ran MiXCR for clone calling and kept in-frame beta chains. Identical CDR3 protein sequences are pooled into one entry, listed with their most common genes and DNA. Here the V and J calls rest on TCRdb's processing, not on the authors' analysis. A total of fewer than 900,000 distinct CDR3 sequences appear in this sample, around 20% of them only once. Clones ranked in the top ten supply roughly 4% of the sample.

Trimming removed 6 bases from V and 7 bases from J, leaving 24 bases between the germline ends. CDR1 DFQATT and CDR2 SNEGSKA are derived from the germline V gene (reference sequence). From cysteine to phenylalanine, the CDR3 is 16 amino acids long. Only the CDR3 part of the read is kept: 48 bases, read in frame from the first base. Every donor in the study was a healthy Caucasian. Three pairs of female monozygotic twins, all aged about 18 to 29 years, made up the twin cohort. The RNA used for TCR libraries was isolated from peripheral blood mononuclear cells. Details on this clonotype: Its antigen is unknown. The sample holds no much larger clone one base away, and base qualities are not on file.

These data also formed part of another study, on T cells expressing NK-cell markers. The second study also describes: TCR beta-chain repertoires were profiled in sorted CD3+CD56+NKG2C+, CD3+CD56+NKG2C- and CD3+CD56-NKG2C+ T-cell subsets from about 8 donors. Seven of the eight sequenced donors were HCMV-seropositive and one was HCMV-seronegative. In several experiments an anti-gammadeltaTCR antibody was added to restrict sorting to alphabetaTCR-expressing T cells. In 5 to 7 donors, the dominant CD3+CD56+NKG2C+ clonotypes were found to rank among the top 10 CD8+ clonotypes and to make up 1.0-7.0% of CD8+ T cells. Those dominant clonotypes were again the most abundant among CD3+CD56-NKG2C+ cells in several donors, at roughly 25-60.1%. Whether the expanded NKG2C-expressing T cell clones were specific for HCMV antigens remained unclear. All eight donors whose samples were sequenced were randomly selected healthy volunteers, three of them men and five women. HCMV-specific IgG was detected in serum with a commercial ELISA kit to determine HCMV serostatus. For a handful of donors, unsorted PBMC were also used to sequence bulk peripheral blood T-cell repertoires. Reads were demultiplexed and grouped by UMI with MIGEC, and clonotypes were assembled and quantified with MiTCR. Only TCR cDNA sequences supported by at least two reads were kept to exclude erroneous sequences. The tcR package was used for downstream repertoire analysis, and clonotypes were matched between fractions using CDR3 nucleotide sequence together with V segment. VDJmatch was used to annotate antigen specificity against VDJdb, with one amino acid substitution in CDR3 permitted.

Sequenced input: PBMCs. The receptor chain draws on TRBV20-1 and TRBJ2-2, with TRBD1 as a weak D call on 8 bases. The receptor was isolated from a woman between 18 and 29 years old in good health. Read as DNA, the sequence is TGCAGTGCCCCTAGGGGGGGACAGGAATTTAACGGGGAGCTGTTTTTT. Translated, it gives CSAPRGGQEFNGELFF.